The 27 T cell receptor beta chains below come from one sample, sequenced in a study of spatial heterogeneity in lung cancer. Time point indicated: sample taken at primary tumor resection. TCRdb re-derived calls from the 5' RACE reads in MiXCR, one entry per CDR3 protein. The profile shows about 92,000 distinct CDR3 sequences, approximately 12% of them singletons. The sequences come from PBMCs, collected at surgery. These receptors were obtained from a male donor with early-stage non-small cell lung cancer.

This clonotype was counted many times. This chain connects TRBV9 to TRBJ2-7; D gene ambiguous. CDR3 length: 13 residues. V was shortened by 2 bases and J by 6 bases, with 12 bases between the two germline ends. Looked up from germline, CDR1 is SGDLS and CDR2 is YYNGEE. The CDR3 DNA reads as TGTGCCAGCAGCGTGCAAAGTGGGTCCGAGCAGTACTTC. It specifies CASSVQSGSEQYF.

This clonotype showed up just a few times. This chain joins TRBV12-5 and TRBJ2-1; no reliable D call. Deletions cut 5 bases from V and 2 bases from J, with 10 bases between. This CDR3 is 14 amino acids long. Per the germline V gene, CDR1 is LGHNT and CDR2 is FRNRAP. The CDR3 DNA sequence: TGTGCTAGTGGTCCCGCCGGACCCTACAATGAGCAGTTCTTC. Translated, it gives CASGPAGPYNEQFF.

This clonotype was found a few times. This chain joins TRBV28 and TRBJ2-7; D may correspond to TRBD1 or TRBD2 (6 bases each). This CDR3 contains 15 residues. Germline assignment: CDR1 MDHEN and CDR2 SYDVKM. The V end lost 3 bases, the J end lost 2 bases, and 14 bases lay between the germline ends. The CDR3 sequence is CASSFAGDSTYEQYF. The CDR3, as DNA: TGTGCCAGCAGTTTCGCAGGGGACTCGACCTACGAGCAGTACTTC.

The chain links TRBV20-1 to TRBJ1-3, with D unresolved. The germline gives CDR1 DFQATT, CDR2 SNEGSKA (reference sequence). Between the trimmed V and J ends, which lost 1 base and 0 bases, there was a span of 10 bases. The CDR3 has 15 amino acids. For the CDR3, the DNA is TGCAGTGCTAGAGGAGGACGAGGCTCTGGAAACACCATATATTTT. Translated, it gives CSARGGRGSGNTIYF.

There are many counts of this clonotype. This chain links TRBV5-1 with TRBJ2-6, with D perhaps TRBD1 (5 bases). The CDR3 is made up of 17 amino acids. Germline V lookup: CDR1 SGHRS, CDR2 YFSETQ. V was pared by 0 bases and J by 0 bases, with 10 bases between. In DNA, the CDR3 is TGCGCCAGCAGCTTGGATGGGGCTAGCTCTGGGGCCAACGTCCTGACTTTC. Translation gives CASSLDGASSGANVLTF.

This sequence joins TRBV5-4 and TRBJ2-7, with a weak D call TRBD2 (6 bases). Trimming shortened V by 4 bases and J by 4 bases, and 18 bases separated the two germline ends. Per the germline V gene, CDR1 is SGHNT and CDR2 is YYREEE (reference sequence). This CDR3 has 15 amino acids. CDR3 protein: CASSHSPGGFYEQYF. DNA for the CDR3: TGTGCCAGCAGCCATTCCCCCGGGGGATTTTACGAGCAGTACTTC. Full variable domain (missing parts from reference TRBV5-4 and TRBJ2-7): ETGVTQSPTHLIKTRGQQVTLRCSSQSGHNTVSWYQQALGQGPQFIFQYYREEENGRGNFPPRFSGLQFPNYSSELNVNALELDDSALYLCASSHSPGGFYEQYFGPGTRLTVT.

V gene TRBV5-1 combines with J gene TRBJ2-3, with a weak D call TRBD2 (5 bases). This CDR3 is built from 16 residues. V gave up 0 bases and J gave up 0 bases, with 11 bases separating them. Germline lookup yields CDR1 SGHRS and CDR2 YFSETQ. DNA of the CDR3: TGCGCCAGCAGCTTGGCCGGAGGCAGTAGCACAGATACGCAGTATTTT. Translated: CASSLAGGSSTDTQYF.

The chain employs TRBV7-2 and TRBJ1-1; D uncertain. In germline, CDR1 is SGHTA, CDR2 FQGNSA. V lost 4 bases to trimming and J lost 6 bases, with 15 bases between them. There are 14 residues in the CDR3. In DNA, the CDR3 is TGTGCCAGCAGCTCCCCCGTGGGAGGGTCTGAAGCTTTCTTT. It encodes CASSSPVGGSEAFF.

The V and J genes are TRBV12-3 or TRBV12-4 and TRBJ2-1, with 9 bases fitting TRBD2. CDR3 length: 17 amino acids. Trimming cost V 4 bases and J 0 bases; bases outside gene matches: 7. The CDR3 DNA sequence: TGTGCCAGCAGTTCAAGCGGGGGGTCCCCCTCCTACAATGAGCAGTTCTTC. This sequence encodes CASSSSGGSPSYNEQFF.

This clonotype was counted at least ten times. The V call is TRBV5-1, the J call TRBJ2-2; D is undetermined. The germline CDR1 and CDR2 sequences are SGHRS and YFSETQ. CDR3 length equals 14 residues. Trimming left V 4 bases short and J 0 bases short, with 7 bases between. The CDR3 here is CASSEAANTGELFF. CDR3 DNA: TGCGCCAGCAGCGAGGCCGCGAACACCGGGGAGCTGTTTTTT.

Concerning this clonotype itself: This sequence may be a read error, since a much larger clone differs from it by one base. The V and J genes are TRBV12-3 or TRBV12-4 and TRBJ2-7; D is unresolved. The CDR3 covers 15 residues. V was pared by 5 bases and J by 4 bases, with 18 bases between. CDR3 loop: CASSLNRPRSYEQYF. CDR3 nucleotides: TGTGCCAGCAGTCTTAACCGCCCCAGGTCTTACGAGCAGTACTTC.

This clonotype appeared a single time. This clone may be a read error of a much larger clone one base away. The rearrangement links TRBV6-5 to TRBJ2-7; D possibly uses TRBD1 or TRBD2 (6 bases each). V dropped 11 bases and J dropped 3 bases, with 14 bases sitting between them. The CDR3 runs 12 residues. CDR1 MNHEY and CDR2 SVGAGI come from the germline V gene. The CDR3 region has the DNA TGTGCCTCCGGGGGCGGGCACTACGAGCAGTACTTC. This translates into CASGGGHYEQYF.

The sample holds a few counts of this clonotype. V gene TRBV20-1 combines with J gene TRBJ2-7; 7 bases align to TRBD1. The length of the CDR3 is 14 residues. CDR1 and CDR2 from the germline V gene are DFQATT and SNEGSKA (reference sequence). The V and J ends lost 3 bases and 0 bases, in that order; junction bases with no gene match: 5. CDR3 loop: CSASMDRPSYEQYF. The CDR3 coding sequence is TGCAGTGCTAGTATGGACAGGCCCTCCTACGAGCAGTACTTC.

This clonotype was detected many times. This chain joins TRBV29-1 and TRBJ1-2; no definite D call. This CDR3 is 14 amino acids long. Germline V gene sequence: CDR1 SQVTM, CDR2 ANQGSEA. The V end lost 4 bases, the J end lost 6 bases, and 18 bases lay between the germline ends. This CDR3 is CSVARGLNENGYTF. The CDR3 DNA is TGCAGCGTTGCCCGCGGACTTAACGAGAATGGCTACACCTTC.

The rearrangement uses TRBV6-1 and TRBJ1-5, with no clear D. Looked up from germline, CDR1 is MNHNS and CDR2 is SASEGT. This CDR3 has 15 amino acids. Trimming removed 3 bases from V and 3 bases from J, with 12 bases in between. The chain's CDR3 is CASSEETANNQPQHF. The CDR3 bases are TGTGCCAGCAGTGAGGAAACAGCGAACAATCAGCCCCAGCATTTT.

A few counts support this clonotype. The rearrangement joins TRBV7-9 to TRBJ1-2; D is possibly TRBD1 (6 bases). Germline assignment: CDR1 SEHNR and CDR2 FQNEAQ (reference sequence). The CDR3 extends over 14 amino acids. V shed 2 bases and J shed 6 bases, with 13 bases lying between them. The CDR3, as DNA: TGTGCCAGCAGCTTACTCTCAGGGGCAGATGGCTACACCTTC. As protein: CASSLLSGADGYTF.

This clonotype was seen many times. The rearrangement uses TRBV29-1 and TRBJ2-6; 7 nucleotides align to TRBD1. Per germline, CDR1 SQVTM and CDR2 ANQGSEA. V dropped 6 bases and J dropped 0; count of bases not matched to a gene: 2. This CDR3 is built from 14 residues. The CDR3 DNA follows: TGCAGCGTCGACAGGGCCTCTGGGGCCAACGTCCTGACTTTC. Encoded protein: CSVDRASGANVLTF. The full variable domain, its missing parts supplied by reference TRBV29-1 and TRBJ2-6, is SAVISQKPSRDICQRGTSLTIQCQVDSQVTMMFWYRQQPGQSLTLIATANQGSEATYESGFVIDKFPISRPNLTFSTLTVSNMSPEDSSIYLCSVDRASGANVLTFGAGSRLTVL.

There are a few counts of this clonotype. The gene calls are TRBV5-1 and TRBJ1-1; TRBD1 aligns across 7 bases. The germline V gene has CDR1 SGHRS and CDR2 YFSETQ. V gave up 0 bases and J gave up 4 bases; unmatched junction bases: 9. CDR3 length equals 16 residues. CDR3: CASSLGDSGVGTEAFF. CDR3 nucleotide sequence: TGCGCCAGCAGCTTGGGGGACAGCGGTGTCGGCACTGAAGCTTTCTTT.

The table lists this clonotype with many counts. The CDR3 protein is CSARDVRRTYEQYF. The CDR3 bases are TGCAGTGCTAGAGACGTCAGGAGGACCTACGAGCAGTACTTC. This rearrangement joins TRBV20-1 to TRBJ2-7; TRBD2 might be the D (5 bases). This CDR3 comprises 14 residues. V lost 0 bases to trimming and J lost 2 bases, with 11 bases between them. Germline CDR1 and CDR2: DFQATT and SNEGSKA (reference sequence).

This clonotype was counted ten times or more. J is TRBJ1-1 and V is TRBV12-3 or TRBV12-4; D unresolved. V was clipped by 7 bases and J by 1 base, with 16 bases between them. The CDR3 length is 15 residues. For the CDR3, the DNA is TGTGCCAGCACCCGGGCGGGTTTGGGGAACACTGAAGCTTTCTTT. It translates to CASTRAGLGNTEAFF.

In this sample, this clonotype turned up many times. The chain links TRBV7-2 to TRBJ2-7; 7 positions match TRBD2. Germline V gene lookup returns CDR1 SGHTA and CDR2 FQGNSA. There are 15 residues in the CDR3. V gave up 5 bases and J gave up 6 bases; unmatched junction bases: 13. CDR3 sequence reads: CASSRGGSYVGEQYF. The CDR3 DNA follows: TGTGCCAGCAGCAGAGGCGGGAGTTACGTTGGCGAGCAGTACTTC.

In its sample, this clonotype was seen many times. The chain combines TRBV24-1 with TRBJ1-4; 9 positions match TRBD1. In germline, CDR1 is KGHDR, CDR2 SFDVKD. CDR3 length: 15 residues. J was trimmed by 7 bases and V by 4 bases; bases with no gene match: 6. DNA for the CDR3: TGTGCCACCAGTGACCCCGGGACAGGGTCTGAAAAACTGTTTTTT. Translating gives CATSDPGTGSEKLFF.

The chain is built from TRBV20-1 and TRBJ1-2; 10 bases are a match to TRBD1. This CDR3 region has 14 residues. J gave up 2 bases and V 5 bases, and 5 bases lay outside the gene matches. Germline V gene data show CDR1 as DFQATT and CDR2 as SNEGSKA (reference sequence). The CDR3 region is CSASPGQGNYGYTF. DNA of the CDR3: TGCAGTGCTTCCCCGGGACAGGGGAACTATGGCTACACCTTC.

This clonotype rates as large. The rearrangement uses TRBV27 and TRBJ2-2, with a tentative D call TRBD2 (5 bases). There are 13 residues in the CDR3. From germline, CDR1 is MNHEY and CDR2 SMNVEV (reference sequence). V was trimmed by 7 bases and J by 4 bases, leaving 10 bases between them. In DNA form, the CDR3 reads TGTGCCAGCATGCTCGGGGTCACCGGGGAGCTGTTTTTT. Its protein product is CASMLGVTGELFF.

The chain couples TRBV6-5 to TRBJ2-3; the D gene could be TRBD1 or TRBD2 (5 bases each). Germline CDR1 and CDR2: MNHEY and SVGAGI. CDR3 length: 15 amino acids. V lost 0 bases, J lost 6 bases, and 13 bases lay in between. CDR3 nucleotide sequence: TGTGCCAGCAGTTACTCGGGACGGAGGATGGATACGCAGTATTTT. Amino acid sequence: CASSYSGRRMDTQYF.

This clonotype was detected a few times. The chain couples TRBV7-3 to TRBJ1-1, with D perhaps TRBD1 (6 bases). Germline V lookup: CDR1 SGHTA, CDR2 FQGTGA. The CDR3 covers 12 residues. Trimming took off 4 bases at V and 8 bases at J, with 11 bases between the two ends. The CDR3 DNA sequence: TGTGCCAGCAGCTCCGCCGGGACAGAAGCTTTCTTT. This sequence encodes CASSSAGTEAFF.

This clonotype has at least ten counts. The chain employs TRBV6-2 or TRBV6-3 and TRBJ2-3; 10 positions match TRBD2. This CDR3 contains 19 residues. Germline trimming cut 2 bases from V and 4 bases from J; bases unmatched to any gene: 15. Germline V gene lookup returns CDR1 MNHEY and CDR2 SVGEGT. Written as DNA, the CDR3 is TGTGCCAGCAGTTACACCACTAGCGGGAAGAGCACAAGGTCAGATACGCAGTATTTT. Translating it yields CASSYTTSGKSTRSDTQYF.